Listed here are 11 T cell receptor gamma chains from one sample, sequenced in a study of in vitro expanded adult blood gammadelta T cells. TCRdb redid clone calling on the 5' RACE reads using CATT. Of over 95 gamma-chain clones listed, 6.5% to 9% were seen once; the top ten hold roughly two fifths. FACS sorting after expansion isolated live CD3+ TCRgammadelta+ Vgamma9+ Vdelta2+ T cells. Zoledronate at roughly 0.94 uM was applied to PBMC for one day, followed by three washes. The cells grew for approximately 14 days in culture, receiving fresh IL-2 every 3 to 4 days. No antigens are known for them. Sequencing was performed on gamma-delta T cells from peripheral blood expanded in culture, taken from an in vitro culture stimulated with zoledronate. The receptors derive from an adult in good health.

By frequency in the sample, this clone is hyperexpanded. Distinct nucleotide sequences in the sample also encode this CDR3. The V and J genes are TRGV9 and TRGJP. J gave up 4 bases and V 2 bases, and 2 bases lay outside the gene matches. The CDR3 contains 16 residues. Germline-derived CDR1 and CDR2 are GITISATS and ISYDGTV (reference sequence). This chain's CDR3 is CALWEAQELGKKIKVF. As DNA, the CDR3 is TGTGCCTTGTGGGAGGCTCAAGAGTTGGGCAAAAAAATCAAGGTATTT.

This clone is termed large. The rearrangement links TRGV9 to TRGJ1 or TRGJ2. The germline gives CDR1 GITISATS, CDR2 ISYDGTV (reference sequence). The CDR3 extends over 11 amino acids. V lost 0 bases, J lost 9 bases, and 2 bases stayed unmatched. The CDR3 reads CALWEVTKKLF. CDR3 bases: TGTGCCTTGTGGGAGGTGACTAAGAAACTCTTT.

This clone is categorized as hyperexpanded. The chain has TRGV9 and TRGJP. CDR3 length equals 17 residues. Germline CDR1 reads GITISATS; CDR2 reads ISYDGTV (reference sequence). Losses at the gene ends were 3 bases for V and 2 bases for J; bases not matched to a gene: 4. CDR3 sequence (DNA): TGTGCCTTGTGGGAGACCAGGCAAGAGTTGGGCAAAAAAATCAAGGTATTT. Its protein product is CALWETRQELGKKIKVF.

This clone is termed large (0.1 to 1%). The CDR3 sequence: CALWEVELGKKIKVF. DNA for the CDR3: TGTGCCTTGTGGGAGGTAGAGTTGGGCAAAAAAATCAAGGTATTT. The chain has TRGV9 and TRGJP. The CDR3 extends over 15 amino acids. V was pared by 1 base and J by 6 bases, with 0 bases of the junction left unmatched. The germline V gene has CDR1 GITISATS and CDR2 ISYDGTV (reference sequence).

Sample share makes this clone large (0.1 to 1%). The chain employs TRGV9 and TRGJP2. Germline CDR1 and CDR2: GITISATS and ISYDGTV (reference sequence). CDR3 length equals 14 residues. J gave up 0 bases and V 5 bases, and 3 bases lay outside the gene matches. The CDR3 DNA reads as TGTGCCTTGTGGGCGTATAGTAGTGATTGGATCAAGACGTTT. The encoded protein is CALWAYSSDWIKTF.

This clone rates as large. This chain joins TRGV9 and TRGJP. The germline CDR1 and CDR2 sequences are GITISATS and ISYDGTV (reference sequence). The CDR3 runs 16 residues. V was pared by 3 bases and J by 7 bases, with 6 bases of the junction left unmatched. The DNA for the CDR3 is TGTGCCTTGTGGGAGCCCGGGGAGTTGGGCAAAAAAATCAAGGTATTT. As protein: CALWEPGELGKKIKVF.

This clone is large (0.1 to 1%) in the sample. The chain couples TRGV9 to TRGJP. The CDR3 length is 16 residues. The V gene's germline CDR1 is GITISATS and CDR2 ISYDGTV (reference sequence). With 3 bases clipped from V and 5 bases from J, the junction kept 4 bases outside the gene matches. CDR3 amino acids: CALWEFKELGKKIKVF. The CDR3 DNA reads as TGTGCCTTGTGGGAGTTCAAAGAGTTGGGCAAAAAAATCAAGGTATTT.

This clone occurred a few times. This likely came from a read error, as a far larger clone is one base away. Other DNA sequences from this sample encode an identical CDR3 as well. The rearrangement uses TRGV9 and TRGJP. Germline CDR1 and CDR2: GITISATS and ISYDGTV (reference sequence). This CDR3 is 16 amino acids long. The ends lost 0 bases at V and 7 bases at J; junction bases unmatched: 3. The CDR3 is CALWEVLELGKKIKVF. CDR3 nucleotides: TGTGCCTTGTGGGAGGTGCTTGAGTTGGGCAAAAAAATCAAGGTATTT.

Sample share makes this clone hyperexpanded. The sample holds other DNA sequences that translate to the same CDR3. This chain links TRGV9 with TRGJP. With 0 bases clipped from V and 6 bases from J, the junction kept 2 bases outside the gene matches. The CDR3 spans 16 residues. The germline CDR1 and CDR2 sequences are GITISATS and ISYDGTV (reference sequence). The CDR3 protein is CALWEVRELGKKIKVF. CDR3 sequence (DNA): TGTGCCTTGTGGGAGGTGCGAGAGTTGGGCAAAAAAATCAAGGTATTT.

By share of the sample, this clone is large. This chain uses TRGV9 with TRGJP. The CDR3 consists of 16 residues. Losses at the gene ends were 4 bases for V and 7 bases for J; bases not matched to a gene: 7. Germline CDR1 and CDR2: GITISATS and ISYDGTV (reference sequence). CDR3 bases: TGTGCCTTGTGGGAAGCGTGGGAGTTGGGCAAAAAAATCAAGGTATTT. It yields the protein CALWEAWELGKKIKVF.

In its sample, this clone is large. This chain links TRGV9 with TRGJP. Germline V lookup: CDR1 GITISATS, CDR2 ISYDGTV (reference sequence). This CDR3 is built from 17 residues. The ends lost 2 bases at V and 6 bases at J; junction bases unmatched: 7. The CDR3 DNA reads as TGTGCCTTGTGGGAGGCTGGGGGAGAGTTGGGCAAAAAAATCAAGGTATTT. It translates to CALWEAGGELGKKIKVF.